This passage covers 14 T cell receptor beta chains from one sample sequenced in a study of response to subunit inactivated influenza vaccine. Each CDR3 protein is one row after TCRdb ran MiXCR on the RT-PCR reads. The profile shows 500,000 to 600,000 distinct CDR3 sequences, around 13% of them singletons. This material consisted of PBMCs from blood, taken roughly 48 days after vaccination. These receptors were collected from a man aged 50 to 60 who received an inactivated influenza vaccine.

The sample holds a few counts of this clonotype. CDR3 in DNA: TGCGCCAGCAGCCAAGGGACTAGCATCGCAGATACGCAGTATTTT. Its translation: CASSQGTSIADTQYF. The rearrangement links TRBV5-1 to TRBJ2-3; 9 nucleotides match TRBD2. Germline CDR1 and CDR2: SGHRS and YFSETQ. The CDR3 covers 15 residues. Losses at the gene ends were 4 bases for V and 4 bases for J; bases not matched to a gene: 7. The full variable domain, in which reference TRBV5-1 and TRBJ2-3 provide the parts outside the CDR3, is KAGVTQTPRYLIKTRGQQVTLSCSPISGHRSVSWYQQTPGQGLQFLFEYFSETQRNKGNFPGRFSGRQFSNSRSEMNVSTLELGDSALYLCASSQGTSIADTQYFGPGTRLTVL.

V is TRBV15 and J is TRBJ2-7; no definite D call. CDR3 length: 14 residues. From germline, CDR1 is LNHNV and CDR2 YYDKDF (reference sequence). V was cut by 3 bases and J by 2 bases, with 11 bases left in between. The CDR3 here is CATSSWADTYEQYF. Written as DNA, the CDR3 is TGTGCCACCAGCAGCTGGGCAGATACCTACGAGCAGTACTTC.

This clonotype was counted between two and nine times. Germline is not matched at one junction end, which may reflect a read error. The CDR3 bases are TGCAGTGCTGGACTAGCGGGCGGCCGCCTCGCCGGGGAGCTGGTTTTT. It translates to CSAGLAGGRLAGELVF. V usage is TRBV20-1 and J usage is TRBJ2-2, with 11 bases matching TRBD2. CDR1 DFQATT and CDR2 SNEGSKA come from the germline V gene (reference sequence). The CDR3 has 16 residues.

This chain joins TRBV28 and TRBJ2-7; 7 positions match TRBD2. The V gene end was trimmed by 5 bases and the J gene end by 2 bases; junction bases not matched to a gene: 9. CDR3 length equals 15 residues. Germline CDR1 MDHEN, CDR2 SYDVKM. CDR3 nucleotides: TGTGCCAGCAGTGTTCGGCGGGAGAGAACCTACGAGCAGTACTTC. Translated, it gives CASSVRRERTYEQYF.

The J gene is TRBJ2-3, the V gene TRBV28; a possible D gene is TRBD2 (5 bases). The CDR3 totals 13 residues. Germline assignment: CDR1 MDHEN and CDR2 SYDVKM. Trimming removed 7 bases at V and 4 bases at J, with 12 bases between. CDR3 residues: CASNPRGPDTQYF. The CDR3 DNA reads TGTGCCAGCAACCCAAGAGGGCCAGATACGCAGTATTTT.

The chain recombines TRBV11-3 with TRBJ2-3; 7 bases map to TRBD2. Germline CDR1 reads SGHNT; CDR2 reads YENEEA. The CDR3 is made up of 12 amino acids. V gave up 5 bases and J gave up 8 bases; unmatched junction bases: 4. The CDR3 DNA sequence: TGTGCCAGCAGCCGGACTAGTGGTACGCAGTATTTT. Its protein product is CASSRTSGTQYF. Complete variable domain (other parts from reference TRBV11-3 and TRBJ2-3): EAGVVQSPRYKIIEKKQPVAFWCNPISGHNTLYWYLQNLGQGPELLIRYENEEAVDDSQLPKDRFSAERLKGVDSTLKIQPAELGDSAVYLCASSRTSGTQYFGPGTRLTVL.

The chain has TRBV11-3 and TRBJ2-7; unclear D gene. Germline loops: CDR1 SGHNT, CDR2 YENEEA. The CDR3 sequence is 13 residues long. Trimming shortened V by 2 bases and J by 7 bases, and 12 bases separated the two germline ends. This chain's CDR3 is CASSLSGTGEQYF. As DNA, the CDR3 is TGTGCCAGCAGCTTATCAGGAACCGGGGAGCAGTACTTC.

This clonotype was picked up a small number of times. The chain employs TRBV10-3 and TRBJ2-2; TRBD2 matches 7 bases. Germline CDR1 reads ENHRY; CDR2 reads SYGVKD. This CDR3 is built from 14 residues. V gave up 6 bases and J gave up 0 bases; unmatched junction bases: 1. CDR3 DNA sequence: TGTGCCATCAGGGGGGGGACGAACACCGGGGAGCTGTTTTTT. Translation: CAIRGGTNTGELFF.

This clonotype was seen only a few times. V gene TRBV10-3 combines with J gene TRBJ2-1, with 9 bases matching TRBD2. The ends lost 6 bases at V and 6 bases at J; junction bases unmatched: 9. CDR3 size: 15 residues. Germline CDR1 ENHRY, CDR2 SYGVKD. In DNA, the CDR3 is TGTGCCATCAGCCTAAATAGCGGGAGTGGCAATGAGCAGTTCTTC. Its protein is CAISLNSGSGNEQFF.

The rearrangement joins TRBV20-1 to TRBJ2-7; D gene uncertain. This CDR3 comprises 17 residues. V was clipped by 0 bases and J by 2 bases, with 20 bases between them. Germline V gene sequence: CDR1 DFQATT, CDR2 SNEGSKA (reference sequence). The CDR3 sequence: CSARDIVVRAGTYEQYF. In DNA form, the CDR3 reads TGCAGTGCTAGAGATATCGTAGTTCGGGCAGGAACCTACGAGCAGTACTTC.

This clonotype was seen at least ten times. The V and J genes are TRBV10-3 and TRBJ2-1; maybe TRBD2 (5 bases). The CDR3 has 12 residues. Germline lookup yields CDR1 ENHRY and CDR2 SYGVKD. V lost 4 bases and J 7 bases, leaving 8 bases between the germline ends. Written as DNA, the CDR3 is TGTGCCATCAGTGTTTCGGGGAATGAGCAGTTCTTC. Amino acid sequence: CAISVSGNEQFF.

This chain uses TRBV20-1 with TRBJ2-7, with TRBD2 as a possible D gene (6 bases). The CDR3 is 14 residues long. The germline gives CDR1 DFQATT, CDR2 SNEGSKA (reference sequence). The V end was cut by 3 bases, the J end by 2 bases, with 14 bases between. CDR3 region: CSARAGTRAYEQYF. In DNA form, the CDR3 reads TGCAGTGCTAGGGCCGGGACTCGCGCCTACGAGCAGTACTTC.

Only a few counts were recorded for this clonotype. The chain links TRBV7-9 to TRBJ2-3, with TRBD2 matching 10 bases. V shed 2 bases and J 3 bases; nucleotides not matched to a gene: 5. The CDR3 covers 16 residues. The germline gives CDR1 SEHNR, CDR2 FQNEAQ (reference sequence). The CDR3 DNA is TGTGCCAGCAGCTTACAGCGGGGGGGCAAGACAGATACGCAGTATTTT. This translates into CASSLQRGGKTDTQYF.

The gene calls are TRBV2 and TRBJ1-2; possibly TRBD1 for D (6 bases). Germline values: CDR1 SNHLY, CDR2 FYNNEI. This CDR3 is 13 amino acids long. The germline V and J ends were trimmed by 6 bases and 7 bases, with 15 bases remaining between them. The CDR3 sequence is CASSAGGLGGYTF. CDR3 sequence (DNA): TGTGCCAGCAGCGCGGGGGGCCTTGGTGGCTACACCTTC.